This record concerns one T cell receptor beta chain sequence. The data were obtained in a study of patients and donors after allogeneic stem cell transplantation. TCRdb called the RT-PCR reads again in MiXCR, with one record for every CDR3 protein. Altogether about 160,000 distinct CDR3 sequences are present, more than 20% being singletons, with the ten largest covering about 24%. Specimen: blood, either unsorted or a sorted T cell fraction (not recorded which). This clonotype was sampled from a human donor who was either an allogeneic HSCT recipient or a stem cell or donor lymphocyte infusion donor (not recorded which). It is not recorded whose cells these are; they may come from a transplant donor.

The CDR3 reads CATSDFSGAEELFF. For the CDR3, the DNA is TGTGCCACCAGTGATTTTTCGGGGGCGGAGGAGCTGTTTTTT. V is TRBV24-1 and J is TRBJ2-2; the D call may be TRBD1 or TRBD2 (6 bases each). Germline V gene lookup returns CDR1 KGHDR and CDR2 SFDVKD. The CDR3 is made up of 14 amino acids. Trimming removed 1 base from V and 10 bases from J, with 12 bases in between.